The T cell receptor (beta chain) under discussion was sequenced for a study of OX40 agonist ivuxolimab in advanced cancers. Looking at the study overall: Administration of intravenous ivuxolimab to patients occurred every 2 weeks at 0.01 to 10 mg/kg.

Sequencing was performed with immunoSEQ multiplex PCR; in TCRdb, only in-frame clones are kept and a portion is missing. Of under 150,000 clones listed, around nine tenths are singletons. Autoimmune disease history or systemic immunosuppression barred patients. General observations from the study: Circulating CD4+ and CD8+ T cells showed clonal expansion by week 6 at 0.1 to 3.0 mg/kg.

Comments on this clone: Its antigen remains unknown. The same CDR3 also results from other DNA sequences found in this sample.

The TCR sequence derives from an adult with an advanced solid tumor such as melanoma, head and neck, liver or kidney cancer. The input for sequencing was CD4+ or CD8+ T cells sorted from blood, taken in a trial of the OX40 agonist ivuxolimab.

CDR3 residues: CASSLQETQYF. The CDR3 DNA is TGTGCCAGCAGCTTACAAGAGACCCAGTACTTC. This sequence joins TRBV7-2 and TRBJ2-5; D is undetermined. Germline CDR1 SGHTA, CDR2 FQGNSA. Deletions cut 2 bases from V and 2 bases from J, with 0 bases between. The CDR3 consists of 11 residues.